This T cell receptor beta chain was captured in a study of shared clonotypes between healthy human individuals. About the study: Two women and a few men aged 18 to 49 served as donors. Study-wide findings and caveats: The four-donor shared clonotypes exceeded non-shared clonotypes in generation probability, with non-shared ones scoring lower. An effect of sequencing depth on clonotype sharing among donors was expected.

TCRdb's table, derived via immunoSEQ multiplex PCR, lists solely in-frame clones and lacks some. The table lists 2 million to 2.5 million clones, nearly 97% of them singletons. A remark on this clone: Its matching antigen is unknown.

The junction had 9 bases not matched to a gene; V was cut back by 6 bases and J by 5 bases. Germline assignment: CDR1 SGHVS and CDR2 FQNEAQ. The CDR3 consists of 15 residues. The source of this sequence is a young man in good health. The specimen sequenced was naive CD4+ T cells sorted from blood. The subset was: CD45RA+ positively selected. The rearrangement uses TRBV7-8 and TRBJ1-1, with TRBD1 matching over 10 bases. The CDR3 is CASRRSGTGDTEAFF. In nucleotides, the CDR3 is TGTGCCAGCAGGAGGTCCGGGACAGGGGATACTGAAGCTTTCTTT.